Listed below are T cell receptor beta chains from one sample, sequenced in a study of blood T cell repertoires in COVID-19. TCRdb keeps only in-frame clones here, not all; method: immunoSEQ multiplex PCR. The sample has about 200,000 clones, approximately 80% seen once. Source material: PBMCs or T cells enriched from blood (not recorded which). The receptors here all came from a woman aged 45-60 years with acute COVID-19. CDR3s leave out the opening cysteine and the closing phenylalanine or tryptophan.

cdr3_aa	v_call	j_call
ASSNQWRPGNTIY	TRBV10-1	TRBJ1-3
ASRTKRDREDTGELF	TRBV6-9	TRBJ2-2
ASTVAGGREETQY	TRBV28	TRBJ2-5
ASSPTSGATYEQY	TRBV7-3	TRBJ2-7
ASSQGGVREKLF	TRBV7-2	TRBJ1-4
ASTRDNQPQH	TRBV6-5	TRBJ1-5
SASDRANSGANVLT	TRBV20-1	TRBJ2-6
ASSLDASGTYEGSYEQY	TRBV7-2	TRBJ2-7
ASSPKQGANTEAF	TRBV18	TRBJ1-1
ASSVLAGGVTDTQY	TRBV6-1	TRBJ2-3
ASSEEPGTSSYNEQF	TRBV6-1	TRBJ2-1
SAGGSGQRLYGYT	TRBV29-1	TRBJ1-2
ASIIGVGAGELF	TRBV7-9	TRBJ2-2
ASSLLYGQLNTEAF	TRBV28	TRBJ1-1
ATRAGSGANVLT	TRBV18	TRBJ2-6
ASSPMIAGNTGELF	TRBV18	TRBJ2-2
SVDTGGYEQY	TRBV29-1	TRBJ2-7
ASRSSGVGYGYT	TRBV28	TRBJ1-2
ASSNHLETGAYEQY	TRBV7-2	TRBJ2-7
ASSSINPRGGRSYNEQF	TRBV11-3	TRBJ2-1
ASSLSPGDTQY	TRBV7-3	TRBJ2-3
ASSLGQQGASWSYEQY	TRBV11-3	TRBJ2-7
ASNREDGRNYGYT	TRBV6-6	TRBJ1-2
ASSPTTEFSGNTIY	TRBV14	TRBJ1-3
ASSLIQDTDTQY	TRBV28	TRBJ2-3
ASRGSGANVLT	TRBV27	TRBJ2-6
SASAQGVGSPLH	TRBV20-1	TRBJ1-6
ASGLGGQGIPNEQF	TRBV12-5	TRBJ2-1
ATSVPQGRGQEQF	TRBV24-1	TRBJ2-1
ASNWNAGVLNEQF	TRBV2	TRBJ2-1
ASSYRRTGGITEAF	TRBV13	TRBJ1-1
ASSFVAGKYGYT	TRBV27	TRBJ1-2
ASSQDYPLEETQY	TRBV4-2	TRBJ2-5